This TCR beta chain was documented in a study of CD8+ T cells in alopecia areata. Study in general: Among treated patients, oral tofacitinib was administered at 5 to 10 mg twice daily. Study conclusions and caveats: Normal scalp showed lower clonality than lesional scalp, especially alopecia totalis/universalis.

PBMCs served as the source from which CD4+ and CD8+ T cells were sorted. The CDR3 length is 13 residues. V lost 6 bases to trimming and J lost 2 bases, with 13 bases between them. Germline V gives CDR1 SQVTM, CDR2 ANQGSEA. Of note for this clone: The antigen is not known. This CDR3 is also generated by other DNA sequences in the sample.

Once RNA had been extracted, it was reverse transcribed into cDNA to act as the sequencing template. Data came from immunoSEQ multiplex PCR; TCRdb stores just in-frame clones and leaves some out. This table has hundreds of thousands of clones, 50% to 70% appearing once. V gene TRBV29-1 combines with J gene TRBJ1-1; D not resolved. The sequenced sample was CD4+ T cells sorted from blood, obtained at week 0. The sequence came from a human donor with alopecia areata. The CDR3 protein is CSVPRAVNTEAFF. The CDR3 bases are TGCAGCGTACCTCGGGCTGTAAACACTGAAGCTTTCTTT.